The sequence of this T cell receptor (beta chain) was determined in a study of technical replicates of blood from a few donors. The germline V gene encodes CDR1 SGHTA and CDR2 FQGNSA. The CDR3 is made up of 12 amino acids. Trimming cost V 5 bases and J 10 bases; bases outside gene matches: 6. Method: immunoSEQ multiplex PCR; TCRdb's copy keeps in-frame clones and lacks some. The repertoire holds about 80,000 clones, with 85% to 95% as singletons. The rearrangement joins TRBV7-2 to TRBJ1-2; 8 nucleotides match TRBD1. The sequenced sample consisted of T cells isolated from PBMCs. This TCR was sampled from a human donor in good health. The CDR3 region is CASSTGQGDYTF. CDR3 nucleotides: TGTGCCAGCAGCACTGGACAGGGTGACTACACCTTC.